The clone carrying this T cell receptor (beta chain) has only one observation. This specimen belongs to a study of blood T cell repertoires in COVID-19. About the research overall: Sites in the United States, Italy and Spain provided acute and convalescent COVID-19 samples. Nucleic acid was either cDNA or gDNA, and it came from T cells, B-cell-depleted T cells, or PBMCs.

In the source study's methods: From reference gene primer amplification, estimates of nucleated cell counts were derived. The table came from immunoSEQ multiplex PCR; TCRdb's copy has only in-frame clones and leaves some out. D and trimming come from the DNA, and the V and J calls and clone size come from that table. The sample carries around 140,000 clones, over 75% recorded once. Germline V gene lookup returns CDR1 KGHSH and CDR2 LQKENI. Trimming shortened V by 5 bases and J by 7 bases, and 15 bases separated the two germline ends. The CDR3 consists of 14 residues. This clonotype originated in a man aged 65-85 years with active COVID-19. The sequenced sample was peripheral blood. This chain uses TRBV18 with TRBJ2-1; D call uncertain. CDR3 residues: CASSSKSDTNEQFF. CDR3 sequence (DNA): TGTGCCAGCTCATCTAAATCCGATACGAATGAGCAGTTCTTC.